This T cell receptor beta chain is from a study of human T cells and chemical hapten exposure. Study information: Patch tests of 0.01% DPC on the upper back were read at 6 days.

As to time point: pre-sensitization, week 0. Treatment: therapeutic diphenylcyclopropenone sensitization with weekly scalp DPC. Germline loops: CDR1 ENHRY, CDR2 SYGVKD. The CDR3 extends over 12 amino acids. Trimming took off 3 bases at V and 7 bases at J, with 9 bases between the two ends. In this sample, this clonotype turned up a few times. Under the authors' procedure: Samples contained a median of approximately 100,000 TCRs, with a range of roughly 23,224 to 700,000. TCRdb reprocessed the RACE reads with MiXCR, giving one entry per CDR3 protein. V and J calls and clone size were set by TCRdb, not the authors. The table has about 120,000 distinct CDR3 sequences, about 13% seen once; the top ten hold 2.5% to 3%.

The sequenced sample was whole blood, obtained in connection with sensitization to the hapten diphenylcyclopropenone (DPC). This chain joins TRBV10-3 and TRBJ1-1; D possibly corresponds to TRBD1 (5 bases). The sequence was obtained from a woman aged 18-30 years with alopecia areata. Some clones in this sample may be carry-over from other donors' samples. Here the CDR3 DNA reads TGTGCCATCAGTGACCGACAGCGTGAAGCTTTCTTT. Its translation: CAISDRQREAFF.